This T cell receptor beta chain emerged from a study of cytomegalovirus exposure and HLA in healthy donors. It was with 60 Vbeta and 13 Jbeta primers that the PCR ran. TCRdb's copy holds only in-frame clones and misses some; the assay was immunoSEQ multiplex PCR. The top ten hold approximately 2.6% of the sample, which has 100,000 to 150,000 clones, about two thirds seen once. The V gene end was trimmed by 3 bases and the J gene end by 1 base; junction bases not matched to a gene: 3. CDR1 and CDR2 (germline): SGHTS, YDEGEE. CDR3 length: 15 amino acids. Sequencing was done on a sample of PBMCs. The chain employs TRBV5-8 and TRBJ2-2, with 7 bases that match TRBD1. This TCR came from a woman aged 55 to 70 in good health and CMV-seropositive. The CDR3 spells CASSSGTVNTGELFF. The CDR3 DNA follows: TGTGCCAGCAGCTCCGGGACAGTGAACACCGGGGAGCTGTTTTTT.